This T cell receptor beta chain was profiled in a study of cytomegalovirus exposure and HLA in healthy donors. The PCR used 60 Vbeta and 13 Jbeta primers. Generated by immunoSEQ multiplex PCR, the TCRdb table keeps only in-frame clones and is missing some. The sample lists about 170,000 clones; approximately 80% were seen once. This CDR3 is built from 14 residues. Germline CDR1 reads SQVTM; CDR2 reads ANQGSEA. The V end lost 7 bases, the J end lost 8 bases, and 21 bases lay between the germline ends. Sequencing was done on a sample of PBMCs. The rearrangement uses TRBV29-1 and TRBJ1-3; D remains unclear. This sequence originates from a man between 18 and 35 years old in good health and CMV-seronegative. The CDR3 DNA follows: TGCAGCGCATCCGGGCGCCGCAGGAGGGACACCATATATTTT. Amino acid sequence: CSASGRRRRDTIYF.